The TCR beta chain under discussion was sequenced for a study of T cell responses to AZD1222 COVID-19 vaccine (dated by TCRdb to the early 2020s). In the study overall: Because spike-specific TCR depth and breadth did not differ between the two schedules, AZD1222 recipients who got a second dose at roughly 4 weeks were pooled with those who got a second dose at roughly 12 weeks. TCR sequencing was performed for 230 to 250 trial participants, of whom about 200 were given two doses of AZD1222 and around 25 were given two doses of MenACWY control vaccine. Trial participants were enrolled into age subgroups of 18-55, 56-69 and 70-plus years, which contained approximately 150, 30 and 60 TCR-sequenced participants, respectively.

The germline V gene sets CDR1 to MDHEN and CDR2 to SYDVKM. V is cut by 3 bases and J by 4 bases, and the space between the germline ends is 6 bases. Including the terminal cysteine and phenylalanine, the CDR3 comprises 12 residues. Only CDR3 DNA is held: 36 bases, read in frame from base 1. The time point label, as the study defines it: baseline before first vaccination. Vaccinee samples were obtained from the UK trials COV001 and COV002, which included a single-blind randomized controlled phase 2/3 trial of AZD1222 (ChAdOx1 nCoV-19) in healthy adults. Trial participant PBMC samples were collected at day 0 and day 28 after the second dose for TCRbeta chain sequencing. What the study reported, not specific to this receptor: Epitopes outside the regions mutated in the B.1.351 and B.1.1.7 variants were reportedly recognized by nearly half of the unique spike-specific TCRs. No day 14 peak-response samples were available, so repertoires were characterized only after the peak T cell response. After two AZD1222 doses, spike-specific TCR breadth and depth were significantly higher than at day 0 and than in MenACWY recipients. The whole spike protein was spanned by vaccine-associated CD4 TCRs, and dominant responses were seen in regions 160-218 and 743-854. Only a handful of AZD1222 recipients were SARS-CoV-2 seropositive at baseline, limiting conclusions about previously exposed vaccinees. In the small 56-69-year group, the increase in depth fell short of significance, most likely because of low power. Participants were mostly white British and included more females than males, and it was suggested by the authors that clonal diversity may have been underestimated.

Points on this clone: Its antigen remains undetermined. Base qualities are not at hand, and no much larger clone is one base apart.

The CDR3 regions of human TCRbeta chains were analyzed by immunosequencing. The original methods were these. TCRs in the repertoires were matched against a reference library of SARS-CoV-2-specific TCRs that had been generated with the MIRA antigen-specificity platform. Breadth meant the fraction of unique TCRs that were SARS-CoV-2-associated, whereas depth meant the fraction of total T cells that were SARS-CoV-2-associated. Using the MIRA data, every spike-specific TCR was mapped to the spike region that the TCR reacted to and assigned to either a CD4 or a CD8 class. Log10-transformed breadth and depth values were compared by one-way ANOVA with Sidak's multiple comparisons tests. TCRdb stores this immuneACCESS table with in-frame sequences only. Part of the clones is absent; in the studies checked, under half of the shortfall reflects unresolved V genes, and no reason is known for the rest. Clonal size and the V and J genes are those of that table, whereas D and trimming came from the DNA. Within this sample are 90,000 or so clones, with over 75% of them counted one time only. The ten biggest clones cover about 19% of the sample.

The specimen was peripheral blood, collected on day 0 of AZD1222 vaccination. The chain is encoded by TRBV28 joined to TRBJ1-1; the D gene assignment is ambiguous. The TCR originated in an adult in good health. The CDR3 protein sequence reads: CASSLMSTEAFF. The nucleotides are TGTGCCAGCAGTTTGATGAGCACTGAAGCTTTCTTT.